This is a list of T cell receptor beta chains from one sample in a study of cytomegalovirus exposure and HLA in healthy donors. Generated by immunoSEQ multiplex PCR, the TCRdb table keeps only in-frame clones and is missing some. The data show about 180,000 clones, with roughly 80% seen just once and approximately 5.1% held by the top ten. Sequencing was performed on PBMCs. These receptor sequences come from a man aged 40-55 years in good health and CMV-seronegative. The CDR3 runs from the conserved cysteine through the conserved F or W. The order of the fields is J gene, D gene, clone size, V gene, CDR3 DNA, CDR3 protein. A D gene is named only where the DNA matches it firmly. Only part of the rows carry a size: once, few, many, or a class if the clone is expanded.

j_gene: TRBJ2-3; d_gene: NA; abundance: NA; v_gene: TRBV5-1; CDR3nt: TGCGCCAGCAGCTCGGACGGGGGGCTCACAGATACGCAGTATTTT; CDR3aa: CASSSDGGLTDTQYF
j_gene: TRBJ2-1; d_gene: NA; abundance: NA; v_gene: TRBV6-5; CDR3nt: TGTGCCAGCAGTTCTGCAGAATACAATGAGCAGTTCTTC; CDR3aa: CASSSAEYNEQFF
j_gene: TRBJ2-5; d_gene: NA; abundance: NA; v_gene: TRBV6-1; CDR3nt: TGTGCCAGCAGCCCGGGAGAAGAGACCCAGTACTTC; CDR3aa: CASSPGEETQYF
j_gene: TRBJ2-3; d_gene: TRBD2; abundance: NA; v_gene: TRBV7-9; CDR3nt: TGTGCCAGCAGAAGCGGGAGGGGTAGCACAGATACGCAGTATTTT; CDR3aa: CASRSGRGSTDTQYF
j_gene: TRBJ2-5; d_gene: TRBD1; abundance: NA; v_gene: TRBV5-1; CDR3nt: TGCGCCAGCAGCTTGCAGGGGGCAATGAAAGAGACCCAGTACTTC; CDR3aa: CASSLQGAMKETQYF
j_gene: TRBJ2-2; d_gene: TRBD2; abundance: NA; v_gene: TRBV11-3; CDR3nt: TGTGCCAGCAGCTCGGTAGCGGGAGTCACCGGGGAGCTGTTTTTT; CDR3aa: CASSSVAGVTGELFF
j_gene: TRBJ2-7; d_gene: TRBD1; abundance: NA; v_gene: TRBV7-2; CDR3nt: TGTGCCAGCAGCTTAGCGTCGATCTCCGGGACAGAAGCCTACGAGCAGTACTTC; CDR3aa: CASSLASISGTEAYEQYF
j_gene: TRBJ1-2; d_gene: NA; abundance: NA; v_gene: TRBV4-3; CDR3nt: TGCGCCAGCAGCCAAACCCGGGGGGGGCGTTTGGACTATGGCTACACCTTC; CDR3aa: CASSQTRGGRLDYGYTF
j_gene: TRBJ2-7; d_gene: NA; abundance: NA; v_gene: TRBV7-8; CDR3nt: TGTGCCAGCAGCTTAGGTACAGCACTTTGGGACGAGCAGTACTTC; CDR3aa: CASSLGTALWDEQYF
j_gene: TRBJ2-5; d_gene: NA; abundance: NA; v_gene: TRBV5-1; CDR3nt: TGCGCCAGCAGCTTGGCTAAAGCGGTACAGGAGACCCAGTACTTC; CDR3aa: CASSLAKAVQETQYF
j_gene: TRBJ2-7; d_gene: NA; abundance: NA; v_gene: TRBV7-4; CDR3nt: TGTGCCAGCAGCTTAGAGGGACACACCTACGAGCAGTACTTC; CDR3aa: CASSLEGHTYEQYF
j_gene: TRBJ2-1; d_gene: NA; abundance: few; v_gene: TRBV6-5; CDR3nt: TGTGCCAGCACTGACGTGGGCGGGCCGGCCAATGAGCAGTTCTTC; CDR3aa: CASTDVGGPANEQFF
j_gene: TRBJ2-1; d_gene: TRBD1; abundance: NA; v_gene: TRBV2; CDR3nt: TGTGCCAGCAGTGATTTGGGACAGGGGAGCAATGAGCAGTTCTTC; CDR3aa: CASSDLGQGSNEQFF
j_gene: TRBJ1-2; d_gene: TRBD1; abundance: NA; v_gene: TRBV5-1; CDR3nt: TGCGCCAGCAGCTTACAACAGGGGTATGGCTACACCTTC; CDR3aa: CASSLQQGYGYTF
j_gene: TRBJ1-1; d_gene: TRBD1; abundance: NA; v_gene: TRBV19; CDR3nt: TGTGCCAGTAGTCCCGGACAGGGGAACACTGAAGCTTTCTTT; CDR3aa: CASSPGQGNTEAFF
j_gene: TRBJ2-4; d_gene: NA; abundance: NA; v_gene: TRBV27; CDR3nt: TGTGCCAGCAGTTGGCTGCCAGTAAAAGCCAAAAACATTCAGTACTTC; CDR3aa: CASSWLPVKAKNIQYF
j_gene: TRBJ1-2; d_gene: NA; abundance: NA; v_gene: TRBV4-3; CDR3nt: TGCGCCAGCAGCCAAGATGAGAGACAGAATGGCTACACCTTC; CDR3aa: CASSQDERQNGYTF
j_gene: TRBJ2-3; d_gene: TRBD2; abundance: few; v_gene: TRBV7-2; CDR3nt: TGTGCCAGCAGCCCCGTCGGGGCGGGGGGGGAAGATACGCAGTATTTT; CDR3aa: CASSPVGAGGEDTQYF
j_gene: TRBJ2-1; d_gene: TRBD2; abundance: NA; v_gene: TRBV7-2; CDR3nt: TGTGCCAGCAGCCGCCGGGACTATTCCGATGAGCAGTTCTTC; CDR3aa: CASSRRDYSDEQFF
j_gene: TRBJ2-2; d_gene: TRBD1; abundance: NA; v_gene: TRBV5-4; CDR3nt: TGTGCCAGCAGCGCCGGACAGGGCACCGGGGAGCTGTTTTTT; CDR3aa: CASSAGQGTGELFF
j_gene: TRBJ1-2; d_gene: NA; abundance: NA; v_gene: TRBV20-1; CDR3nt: TGCAGTGCCCGGGACATCTCCGGCTACACCTTC; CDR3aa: CSARDISGYTF
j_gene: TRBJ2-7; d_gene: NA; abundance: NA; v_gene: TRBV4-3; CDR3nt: TGCGCCAGCAGCCAAGATTCTCGACAAACCTACGAGCAGTACTTC; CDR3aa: CASSQDSRQTYEQYF
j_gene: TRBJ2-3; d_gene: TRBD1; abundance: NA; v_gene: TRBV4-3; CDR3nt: TGCGCCAGCAGCCAAGGCGACAGGGACAGCACAGATACGCAGTATTTT; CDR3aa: CASSQGDRDSTDTQYF
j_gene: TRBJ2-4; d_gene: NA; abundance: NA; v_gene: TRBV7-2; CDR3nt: TGTGCCAGCAGTATGGGCAGAATATGGTACTTC; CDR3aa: CASSMGRIWYF
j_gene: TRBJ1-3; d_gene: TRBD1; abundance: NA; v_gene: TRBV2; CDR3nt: TGTGCCAGCACCAGGGGGCATGGAGACACCATATATTTT; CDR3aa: CASTRGHGDTIYF
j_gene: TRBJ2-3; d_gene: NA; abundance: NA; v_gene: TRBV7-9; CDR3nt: TGTGCCAGCAGCTCCGGCGGAGCGAGCACAGATACGCAGTATTTT; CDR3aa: CASSSGGASTDTQYF
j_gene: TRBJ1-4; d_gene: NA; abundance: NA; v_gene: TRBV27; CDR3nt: TGTGCCAGCAGTTCCACCGGGGTTTCCCTAACTGGTGAAAAACTGTTTTTT; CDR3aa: CASSSTGVSLTGEKLFF
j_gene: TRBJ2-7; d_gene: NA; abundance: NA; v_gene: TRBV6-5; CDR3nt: TGTGCCAGCAGTTACTCCGGTCACCTCTCCTACGAGCAGTACTTC; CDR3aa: CASSYSGHLSYEQYF
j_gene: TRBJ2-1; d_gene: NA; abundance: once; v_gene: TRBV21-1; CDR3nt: TGTGCCAGCAGCAAGAGGGGGACTATCTACAATGAGCAGTTCTTC; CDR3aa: CASSKRGTIYNEQFF
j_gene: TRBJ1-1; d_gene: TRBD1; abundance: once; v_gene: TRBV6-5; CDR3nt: TGTGCCAGTACAGGGGGGACTACTGAAGCTTTCTTT; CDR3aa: CASTGGTTEAFF
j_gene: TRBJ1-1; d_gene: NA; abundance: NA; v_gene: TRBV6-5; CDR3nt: TGTGCCAGCAGTTACTCACAGGGTGGCACTGAAGCTTTCTTT; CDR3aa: CASSYSQGGTEAFF
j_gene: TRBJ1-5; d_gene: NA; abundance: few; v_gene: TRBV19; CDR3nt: TGTGCCAGTAGTATATCGGGGTACAATCAGCCCCAGCATTTT; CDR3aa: CASSISGYNQPQHF
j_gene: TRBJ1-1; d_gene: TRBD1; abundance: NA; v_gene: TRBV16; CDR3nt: TGTGCCAGCAGCCAATATCAGGACAGGGCAATGAACACTGAAGCTTTCTTT; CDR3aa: CASSQYQDRAMNTEAFF
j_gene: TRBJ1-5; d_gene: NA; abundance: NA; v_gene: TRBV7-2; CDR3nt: TGTGCCAGCAGCTCGCAGGGGTTAGTTCAGCCCCAGCATTTT; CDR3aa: CASSSQGLVQPQHF
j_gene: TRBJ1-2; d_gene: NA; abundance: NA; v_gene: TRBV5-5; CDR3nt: TGTGCCAGCAACATCCCGGGGGGGTATGGCTACACCTTC; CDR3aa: CASNIPGGYGYTF
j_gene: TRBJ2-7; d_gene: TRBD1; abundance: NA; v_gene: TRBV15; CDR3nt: TGTGCCACCAGCAGAGATCCCGGCAGGGGGTACGAGCAGTACTTC; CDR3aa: CATSRDPGRGYEQYF
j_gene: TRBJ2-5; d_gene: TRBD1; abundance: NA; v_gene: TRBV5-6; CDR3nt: TGTGCCAGCAGCCCGAAGACAGGGGGCCGTCAAGAGACCCAGTACTTC; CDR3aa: CASSPKTGGRQETQYF
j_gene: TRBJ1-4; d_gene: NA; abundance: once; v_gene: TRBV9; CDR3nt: TGTGCCAGCAGCGTAGGCGGGGGAATCGGTGAAAAACTGTTTTTT; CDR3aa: CASSVGGGIGEKLFF